Listed below are T cell receptor beta chains from one sample, sequenced in a study of blood T cell repertoires in COVID-19. Sequencing used immunoSEQ multiplex PCR; TCRdb keeps in-frame clones, though not all of them. Among about 240,000 clones listed, 82% were seen once. Sequencing was done on a sample of peripheral blood. The receptors were gathered from a woman in her 70s with acute or convalescent COVID-19. Each CDR3 is given with its conserved first and last residue. A D gene is named only where the DNA matches it firmly. The size of a clone is reported for some rows only, either as once, few or many, or as a class for expanded clones.

TRBJ1-1	NA	TRBV25-1	NA	CASSESGQVLDTEAFF	TGTGCCAGCAGTGAATCTGGACAAGTATTGGACACTGAAGCTTTCTTT
TRBJ1-2	NA	TRBV5-1	NA	CASSLGGSQYGYTF	TGCGCCAGCAGCTTGGGAGGGTCGCAGTATGGCTACACCTTC
TRBJ1-2	many	TRBV19	NA	CASSPDRNYGYTF	TGTGCCAGTAGCCCAGACAGGAACTATGGCTACACCTTC
TRBJ1-1	NA	TRBV29-1	NA	CSVDRQMNTEAFF	TGCAGCGTTGATAGACAGATGAACACTGAAGCTTTCTTT
TRBJ1-1	once	TRBV7-9	TRBD1	CASSLTGGGTEAFF	TGTGCCAGCAGCTTGACAGGGGGCGGCACTGAAGCTTTCTTT
TRBJ2-3	once	TRBV6-5	TRBD2	CASSYSGGGRTDTQYF	TGTGCCAGCAGTTACTCGGGCGGGGGGCGCACAGATACGCAGTATTTT
TRBJ2-2	NA	TRBV7-2	TRBD2	CASIYSSGGGGELFF	TGTGCCAGCATCTACTCGAGCGGGGGTGGAGGGGAGCTGTTTTTT
TRBJ2-2	NA	TRBV7-9	NA	CASSSPREVTGELFF	TGTGCCAGCAGCTCGCCAAGGGAGGTAACCGGGGAGCTGTTTTTT
TRBJ2-2	few	TRBV6-2/TRBV6-3	TRBD2	CASSLRTSGGAGELFF	TGTGCCAGCAGTCTCCGGACTAGCGGGGGGGCCGGGGAGCTGTTTTTT
TRBJ2-6	NA	TRBV19	NA	CASTVRTSGANVLTF	TGTGCCAGTACGGTCAGGACTTCTGGGGCCAACGTCCTGACTTTC
TRBJ1-2	NA	TRBV6-5	NA	CASSYDTNYGYTF	TGTGCCAGCAGTTACGACACTAACTATGGCTACACCTTC
TRBJ2-2	NA	TRBV4-1	TRBD1	CASSRVKRTGATGELFF	TGCGCCAGCAGCCGAGTAAAAAGGACAGGGGCCACCGGGGAGCTGTTTTTT
TRBJ2-7	NA	TRBV5-1	NA	CASSSRGLSYEQYF	TGCGCCAGCAGCTCCCGGGGGTTGAGTTACGAGCAGTACTTC
TRBJ2-4	NA	TRBV4-1	TRBD2	CASSQVGGGEAKNIQYF	TGCGCCAGCAGCCAAGTTGGCGGGGGGGAGGCCAAAAACATTCAGTACTTC
TRBJ1-6	NA	TRBV6-2/TRBV6-3	TRBD1	CASSDRDSYNSPLHF	TGTGCCAGCAGTGACCGGGACAGCTATAATTCACCCCTCCACTTT
TRBJ1-1	NA	TRBV5-1	NA	CASSLKTVMNTEAFF	TGCGCCAGCAGCTTGAAAACAGTTATGAACACTGAAGCTTTCTTT
TRBJ2-5	NA	TRBV5-1	NA	CASSLGLSSLAGRYQETQYF	TGCGCCAGCAGCTTGGGTCTTTCTTCTTTGGCAGGGCGGTACCAAGAGACCCAGTACTTC
TRBJ1-2	NA	TRBV4-2	TRBD1	CASSQGTGVGYTF	TGTGCCAGCAGCCAAGGGACAGGGGTGGGCTACACCTTC
TRBJ1-6	few	TRBV7-2	NA	CASSLGSYNSPLHF	TGTGCCAGCAGCTTGGGCAGCTATAATTCACCCCTCCACTTT
TRBJ2-3	NA	TRBV6-1	TRBD2	CASSEAGTRVAGTDTQYF	TGTGCCAGCAGTGAAGCCGGGACTAGAGTTGCTGGCACAGATACGCAGTATTTT
TRBJ2-7	once	TRBV19	NA	CASSTQGIGEQYF	TGTGCCAGTAGTACCCAGGGGATTGGTGAGCAGTACTTC
TRBJ2-5	NA	TRBV5-1	TRBD1	CASSLVQGARETQYF	TGCGCCAGCAGCTTGGTACAGGGGGCTCGGGAGACCCAGTACTTC
TRBJ1-1	NA	TRBV6-5	NA	CASSYVQARVTEAFF	TGTGCCAGCAGTTACGTACAGGCGAGAGTCACTGAAGCTTTCTTT
TRBJ2-2	once	TRBV3-1/TRBV3-2	NA	CASSPSGNTGELFF	TGTGCCAGCAGCCCCTCGGGTAACACCGGGGAGCTGTTTTTT
TRBJ1-4	NA	TRBV5-1	NA	CASSLDVIGRTFEKLFF	TGCGCCAGCAGCTTGGACGTAATCGGAAGGACATTTGAAAAACTGTTTTTT